The rows below give T cell receptor beta chains drawn from one sample of a study of technical replicates of blood from a handful of donors. Method: immunoSEQ multiplex PCR; TCRdb's copy keeps in-frame clones and lacks some. This sample yields around 97,000 clones, of which about 95% are seen a single time; roughly 0.35% belongs to the top ten. The sequenced sample consisted of T cells isolated from PBMCs. The origin of the receptors is a human donor in good health. Each CDR3 is given with its conserved first and last residue. D genes are given only for firm matches. Where a row states a size, it is once, few, many or the class of an expanded clone; other rows omit it.

v_gene,abundance,d_gene,j_gene,CDR3aa,CDR3nt
TRBV11-3,once,.,TRBJ2-1,CASSPRGMEGEQFF,TGTGCCAGCAGCCCCCGTGGGATGGAGGGTGAGCAGTTCTTC
TRBV30,.,.,TRBJ1-2,CAWSSGNYGYTF,TGTGCCTGGAGCTCAGGGAACTATGGCTACACCTTC
TRBV19,.,.,TRBJ1-2,CASTLLPGLRAGYTF,TGTGCCAGTACCCTATTACCGGGACTACGGGCAGGCTACACCTTC
TRBV11-2,.,.,TRBJ1-1,CASSTQGVGVSTEAFF,TGTGCCAGCAGCACCCAAGGGGTTGGTGTGAGCACTGAAGCTTTCTTT
TRBV9,.,.,TRBJ2-3,CASSVAGRTDTQYF,TGTGCCAGCAGCGTAGCTGGTCGGACAGATACGCAGTATTTT
TRBV6-5,.,.,TRBJ2-1,CASLGDADNEQFF,TGTGCCAGCCTCGGAGATGCAGACAATGAGCAGTTCTTC
TRBV5-1,.,TRBD2,TRBJ2-2,CASNRPGLAGGELFF,TGCGCCAGCAACCGACCGGGACTAGCGGGCGGGGAGCTGTTTTTT
TRBV28,.,.,TRBJ1-2,CASSPVGQGGNYGYTF,TGTGCCAGCAGTCCAGTCGGGCAGGGCGGTAACTATGGCTACACCTTC
TRBV6-5,.,.,TRBJ2-5,CASRTERLQETQYF,TGTGCCAGCAGGACAGAGAGACTCCAAGAGACCCAGTACTTC
TRBV5-8,once,.,TRBJ1-2,CASSLTVIYGYTF,TGTGCCAGCAGCCTGACAGTGATCTATGGCTACACCTTC
TRBV5-4,.,TRBD2,TRBJ2-1,CASSLRAGGNEQFF,TGTGCCAGCAGCTTGAGAGCGGGAGGGAATGAGCAGTTCTTC
TRBV12-5,.,TRBD1,TRBJ2-5,CASGLVGQGQETQYF,TGTGCTAGTGGTTTGGTAGGACAGGGCCAAGAGACCCAGTACTTC
TRBV7-8,.,TRBD2,TRBJ2-7,CASSLLAGGYEQYF,TGTGCCAGCAGCTTACTAGCGGGAGGTTACGAGCAGTACTTC
TRBV10-3,.,TRBD1,TRBJ1-1,CAISESPRTGVTEAFF,TGTGCCATCAGTGAGTCACCACGGACAGGGGTCACTGAAGCTTTCTTT
TRBV6-1,once,.,TRBJ1-5,CASSGEGQPQHF,TGTGCCAGCAGTGGGGAGGGACAGCCCCAGCATTTT
TRBV4-1,.,.,TRBJ2-2,CASRGGANTGELFF,TGCGCCAGCAGGGGCGGGGCGAACACCGGGGAGCTGTTTTTT
TRBV10-3,.,TRBD2,TRBJ2-7,CAISDEAGAHEQYF,TGTGCCATCAGTGATGAAGCGGGAGCCCACGAGCAGTACTTC
TRBV6-4,few,TRBD2,TRBJ2-6,CASSDSSSGTGANVLTF,TGTGCCAGCAGTGACTCGTCTAGCGGGACTGGGGCCAACGTCCTGACTTTC
TRBV5-4,.,TRBD2,TRBJ2-1,CASSPLAGGPIEQFF,TGTGCCAGCAGCCCATTAGCGGGAGGGCCGATTGAGCAGTTCTTC
TRBV2,.,.,TRBJ1-4,CASSETGVEGEKLFF,TGTGCCAGCAGTGAAACGGGGGTCGAGGGTGAAAAACTGTTTTTT
TRBV11-3,.,TRBD2,TRBJ2-1,CASSPERDTPYNEQFF,TGTGCCAGCAGCCCTGAGCGGGATACCCCCTACAATGAGCAGTTCTTC
TRBV7-9,.,.,TRBJ1-2,CASSSVTDAYGYTF,TGTGCCAGCAGCTCCGTTACAGACGCTTATGGCTACACCTTC
TRBV30,.,.,TRBJ1-2,CAFHSGDSYGYTF,TGTGCCTTCCACTCGGGGGACTCCTATGGCTACACCTTC
TRBV9,.,.,TRBJ1-1,CASSIEPMNTEAFF,TGTGCCAGCAGCATCGAGCCGATGAACACTGAAGCTTTCTTT
TRBV7-3,.,TRBD2,TRBJ2-3,CASSLGGRDTQYF,TGTGCCAGCAGCTTAGGCGGGAGAGATACGCAGTATTTT
TRBV27,once,TRBD2,TRBJ2-3,CASSPSGRRGDTQYF,TGTGCCAGCAGCCCGAGCGGGAGAAGGGGAGATACGCAGTATTTT
TRBV27,once,.,TRBJ2-7,CASGAGYEQYF,TGTGCCAGCGGCGCAGGGTACGAGCAGTACTTC
TRBV7-8,.,.,TRBJ1-5,CASSRQGNQPQHF,TGTGCCAGCAGCCGGCAGGGGAATCAGCCCCAGCATTTT
TRBV9,.,TRBD2,TRBJ2-5,CASSAYGGRGETQYF,TGTGCCAGCAGCGCTTATGGCGGGAGAGGAGAGACCCAGTACTTC
TRBV30,.,TRBD1,TRBJ2-7,CAWQDRGLFPYEQYF,TGTGCCTGGCAGGACAGGGGGCTTTTCCCCTACGAGCAGTACTTC
TRBV2,.,TRBD1,TRBJ2-5,CASSGETGTSKETQYF,TGTGCCAGCAGTGGGGAGACAGGGACAAGTAAGGAGACCCAGTACTTC
TRBV5-1,.,TRBD2,TRBJ2-1,CASSLEAGGDNEQFF,TGCGCCAGCAGCTTGGAAGCGGGAGGTGACAATGAGCAGTTCTTC
TRBV11-3,.,.,TRBJ2-2,CASSSGTSTGELFF,TGTGCCAGCAGCTCAGGAACTTCAACCGGGGAGCTGTTTTTT
TRBV7-6,.,.,TRBJ2-3,CASSPRGDTQYF,TGTGCCAGCAGCCCAAGGGGAGATACGCAGTATTTT
TRBV30,.,.,TRBJ1-1,CAWDETGPREAFF,TGTGCCTGGGATGAAACAGGCCCCAGGGAAGCTTTCTTT
TRBV10-3,.,.,TRBJ2-1,CAITPEGEYNEQFF,TGTGCCATCACCCCCGAGGGGGAATACAATGAGCAGTTCTTC
TRBV4-2,.,TRBD2,TRBJ2-3,CASSHILAGETDTQYF,TGTGCCAGCAGCCATATACTAGCGGGAGAGACAGATACGCAGTATTTT
TRBV6-5,.,.,TRBJ2-3,CASSLRMLTDTQYF,TGTGCCAGCAGTTTGAGGATGCTGACAGATACGCAGTATTTT
TRBV5-1,.,.,TRBJ2-7,CASSFLGSSYEQYF,TGCGCCAGCAGTTTCCTGGGGAGCTCCTACGAGCAGTACTTC
TRBV6-5,.,.,TRBJ2-7,CASSYVPGSYEQYF,TGTGCCAGCAGTTACGTCCCCGGCTCCTACGAGCAGTACTTC
TRBV28,once,.,TRBJ2-7,CASSLGRLGFYEQYF,TGTGCCAGCAGTTTGGGCAGGTTAGGATTCTACGAGCAGTACTTC
TRBV20-1,.,.,TRBJ1-2,CTYTAGYGYTF,TGCACCTATACGGCGGGCTATGGCTACACCTTC
TRBV5-1,few,TRBD2,TRBJ2-1,CASSLAGLAGGNNEQFF,TGCGCCAGCAGCTTGGCGGGACTAGCGGGAGGAAACAATGAGCAGTTCTTC
TRBV27,.,TRBD1,TRBJ1-1,CASSSSGTVNTEAFF,TGTGCCAGCAGTTCCTCCGGGACAGTGAACACTGAAGCTTTCTTT
TRBV7-8,.,.,TRBJ1-2,CASSPERQMNYGYTF,TGTGCCAGCAGCCCCGAAAGACAGATGAACTATGGCTACACCTTC
TRBV21-1,.,.,TRBJ1-1,CASRNPLGGLGTEAFF,TGTGCCAGCAGAAACCCCCTTGGGGGCCTTGGCACTGAAGCTTTCTTT
TRBV5-1,.,.,TRBJ1-4,CASSVSRTAENEKLFF,TGCGCCAGCAGCGTAAGCAGGACAGCGGAAAATGAAAAACTGTTTTTT
TRBV6-6,.,.,TRBJ2-2,CASSRTANTGELFF,TGTGCCAGCAGTCGCACTGCGAACACCGGGGAGCTGTTTTTT
TRBV7-6,once,TRBD1,TRBJ1-4,CASSPQGAGEKLFF,TGTGCCAGCAGCCCACAGGGGGCAGGTGAAAAACTGTTTTTT
TRBV10-3,.,.,TRBJ2-2,CATRPEGNTGELFF,TGTGCCACCCGGCCAGAGGGGAACACCGGGGAGCTGTTTTTT
TRBV21-1,.,.,TRBJ1-1,CASSLPVRGQGTEMNTEAFF,TGTGCCAGCAGCCTCCCCGTTCGGGGACAGGGGACGGAGATGAACACTGAAGCTTTCTTT
TRBV4-1,.,.,TRBJ2-1,CASSQDIRMDEQFF,TGCGCCAGCAGCCAAGATATCAGAATGGATGAGCAGTTCTTC
TRBV2,.,TRBD1,TRBJ1-2,CASSEGTGVDGYTF,TGTGCCAGCAGTGAAGGGACAGGGGTAGATGGCTACACCTTC
TRBV19,.,TRBD2,TRBJ2-1,CASSMGTTLFLSSYNEQFF,TGTGCCAGTAGTATGGGGACTACCCTTTTCCTAAGCTCCTACAATGAGCAGTTCTTC
TRBV19,.,TRBD1,TRBJ1-1,CASSPQGSVTEAFF,TGTGCCAGTAGTCCACAGGGGTCGGTCACTGAAGCTTTCTTT
TRBV11-2,.,.,TRBJ1-2,CASSSGKNYGYTF,TGTGCCAGCAGTTCCGGGAAAAACTATGGCTACACCTTC
TRBV10-2,.,.,TRBJ1-1,CASSEKAANTEAFF,TGCGCCAGCAGTGAGAAGGCGGCGAACACTGAAGCTTTCTTT
TRBV2,.,.,TRBJ1-2,CASSQDRSTGGYTF,TGTGCCAGCAGTCAGGACAGAAGCACCGGTGGCTACACCTTC